This T cell receptor (beta chain) was identified in a study of T cell repertoires in cytomegalovirus infection. Across the study: Use of recently identified HLA-C-restricted and well-studied HLA-B-restricted CMV epitopes was part of the study. Points from the study as a whole: Cumulated frequencies of public TCR beta families served to identify carriers of CMV plus the relevant HLA. HLA-C-restricted CMV-specific TCR beta clonotypes prevailed in the ex vivo response.

TCRdb passed the reads through MiXCR, listing each CDR3 protein once. The profile covers 45,000 to 60,000 distinct CDR3 sequences, with 15% to 25% appearing a single time and around 64% taken by the ten largest. In this sample, this clonotype turned up a few times. Its target is unknown. The material was CD8+ T cells from cultured PBMCs, obtained from culture after CMV antigen stimulation. This receptor was obtained from a human donor in good health (CMV status not recorded). Some clones in this sample may be carry-over from other donors' samples.

The CDR3 loop is CSARDFGQGSFYEQYF. The CDR3 DNA follows: TGCAGTGCTAGAGATTTTGGACAGGGGAGCTTCTACGAGCAGTACTTC. The gene calls are TRBV20-1 and TRBJ2-7; 9 bases are shared with TRBD1. There are 16 residues in the CDR3. The germline gives CDR1 DFQATT, CDR2 SNEGSKA (reference sequence). V gave up 0 bases and J gave up 3 bases; unmatched junction bases: 9.